The 22 T cell receptor beta chains given below trace back to one sample, sequenced in a study of cytomegalovirus exposure and HLA in healthy donors. PCR amplification relied on 60 Vbeta primers (plus 13 Jbeta primers). Measured with immunoSEQ multiplex PCR; TCRdb has only the in-frame clones, and not every one. This sample yields around 170,000 clones, of which less than 80% are seen a single time; around 1.5% belongs to the top ten. Input material: PBMCs. Receptors originate from a young man in good health and CMV-seronegative.

The CDR3 nucleotides are TGTGCCAGCAGGGGGACAGGGAGGCGCAATCAGCCCCAGCATTTT. Its protein is CASRGTGRRNQPQHF. The chain uses TRBV6-5 and TRBJ1-5; 9 bases align to TRBD1. Germline CDR1 MNHEY, CDR2 SVGAGI. The CDR3 extends over 15 amino acids. V trimming: 6 bases; J trimming: 2 bases; junction bases outside the gene matches: 5.

The chain combines TRBV15 with TRBJ1-2, with 9 bases identical to TRBD1. J was trimmed by 2 bases and V by 1 base; bases with no gene match: 5. From germline, CDR1 is LNHNV and CDR2 YYDKDF (reference sequence). CDR3 size: 16 residues. As DNA, the CDR3 is TGTGCCACCAGCAGAGCGCCTGGACAGGGGAACTATGGCTACACCTTC. Encoded protein: CATSRAPGQGNYGYTF.

CDR3 loop: CASSDLGSTGNQPQHF. In DNA, the CDR3 is TGTGCCAGCAGTGATTTGGGCAGTACTGGCAATCAGCCCCAGCATTTT. The chain is built from TRBV6-1 and TRBJ1-5, with D uncertain. The germline V gene encodes CDR1 MNHNS and CDR2 SASEGT. This CDR3 has 16 residues. The ends were cut back, 3 bases at V and 2 bases at J, with 14 bases in the middle.

The J gene is TRBJ2-3, the V gene TRBV27; D is unclear. The CDR3 is made up of 12 amino acids. Germline V gives CDR1 MNHEY, CDR2 SMNVEV (reference sequence). V shed 4 bases and J shed 4 bases, with 6 bases lying between them. The CDR3 reads CASSSNSDTQYF. As DNA, the CDR3 is TGTGCCAGCAGTTCCAACTCAGATACGCAGTATTTT.

The DNA of the CDR3 is TGTGCCAGCAGTGAGCAGGGTTCCTACAATGAGCAGTTCTTC. Encoded protein: CASSEQGSYNEQFF. The chain recombines TRBV6-4 with TRBJ2-1; maybe TRBD1 (5 bases). The length of the CDR3 is 14 residues. Germline lookup yields CDR1 MRHNA and CDR2 SNTAGT. V was clipped by 3 bases and J by 1 base, with 7 bases between them.

V and J are TRBV4-1 and TRBJ2-1, with 9 bases lining up with TRBD1. In germline, CDR1 is MGHRA, CDR2 YSYEKL. J lost 8 bases, V lost 3 bases, and 20 bases had no gene match. CDR3 length: 19 amino acids. CDR3 protein: CASSHPMRPDRGNKHEQFF. In DNA form, the CDR3 reads TGCGCCAGCAGCCACCCGATGAGACCCGACAGGGGGAATAAGCATGAGCAGTTCTTC.

V gene TRBV27 combines with J gene TRBJ1-6; 11 bases align to TRBD1. The length of the CDR3 is 16 residues. The germline V gene encodes CDR1 MNHEY and CDR2 SMNVEV (reference sequence). The junction had 8 bases not matched to a gene; V was cut back by 7 bases and J by 6 bases. CDR3 nucleotides: TGTGCCAGCACCCTAGGGACAGGGGGTCGTAATTCACCCCTCCACTTT. Its protein is CASTLGTGGRNSPLHF.

V and J are TRBV29-1 and TRBJ2-1; D is perhaps TRBD2 (5 bases). V was trimmed by 7 bases and J by 10 bases, leaving 11 bases between them. The CDR3 extends over 10 amino acids. Germline-derived CDR1 and CDR2 are SQVTM and ANQGSEA. DNA for the CDR3: TGCAGCGCCGTGCGCGGGGAGCAGTTCTTC. This sequence encodes CSAVRGEQFF.

This CDR3 is CASSAGGAVYNEQFF. The CDR3 DNA sequence: TGTGCCAGCAGCGCGGGGGGGGCCGTTTACAATGAGCAGTTCTTC. The chain uses TRBV9 and TRBJ2-1; 8 positions match TRBD2. This CDR3 is built from 15 residues. V was pared by 3 bases and J by 4 bases, with 6 bases of the junction left unmatched. From germline, CDR1 is SGDLS and CDR2 YYNGEE.

This clone has more than one count but fewer than ten. The chain carries TRBV7-9 and TRBJ2-7; maybe TRBD1 (5 bases). Germline V gene data show CDR1 as SEHNR and CDR2 as FQNEAQ (reference sequence). This CDR3 is built from 14 residues. V dropped 5 bases and J dropped 3 bases, with 14 bases sitting between them. CDR3 in DNA: TGTGCCAGCAGCACCCAGACAGAGATCTACGAGCAGTACTTC. Translating it yields CASSTQTEIYEQYF. The whole variable domain, remainder taken from reference TRBV7-9 and TRBJ2-7, is DTGVSQNPRHKITKRGQNVTFRCDPISEHNRLYWYRQTLGQGPEFLTYFQNEAQLEKSRLLSDRFSAERPKGSFSTLEIQRTEQGDSAMYLCASSTQTEIYEQYFGPGTRLTVT.

This clone was detected once. The J gene is TRBJ2-2, the V gene TRBV5-1, with D maybe TRBD2 (5 bases). Trimming took 4 bases from V and 5 from J, leaving 18 bases between them. Per the germline V gene, CDR1 is SGHRS and CDR2 is YFSETQ. The CDR3 has 16 residues. Here the CDR3 DNA reads TGCGCCAGCAGCCGTCCCCCGGCACGAGGGACCGGGGAGCTGTTTTTT. Its translation: CASSRPPARGTGELFF.

The V gene is TRBV29-1, the J gene TRBJ2-1; 7 positions match TRBD1. Germline CDR1 SQVTM, CDR2 ANQGSEA. V shed 3 bases and J 4 bases; nucleotides not matched to a gene: 12. This CDR3 is built from 16 residues. The CDR3 nucleotides are TGCAGCGTTGAGGCCTCACAGGGGCAGATTTACAATGAGCAGTTCTTC. Translating gives CSVEASQGQIYNEQFF.

The chain recombines TRBV15 with TRBJ2-7; 8 bases align to TRBD2. The V segment lost 5 bases and the J segment 3 bases; nucleotides outside the gene matches: 6. This CDR3 region has 14 residues. The V gene's germline CDR1 is LNHNV and CDR2 YYDKDF (reference sequence). CDR3 DNA: TGTGCCACCAGCGGCGACGGGGGGGGCTACGAGCAGTACTTC. This sequence encodes CATSGDGGGYEQYF.

The rearrangement uses TRBV6-1 and TRBJ1-2; TRBD1 is a possible D gene (6 bases). Trimming shortened V by 3 bases and J by 7 bases, and 15 bases separated the two germline ends. This CDR3 is 14 amino acids long. Per the germline V gene, CDR1 is MNHNS and CDR2 is SASEGT. The CDR3 loop is CASSDTGLTGGYTF. DNA of the CDR3: TGTGCCAGCAGTGATACAGGGCTAACGGGTGGCTACACCTTC.

This chain uses TRBV14 with TRBJ1-6; no definite D call. This CDR3 comprises 18 residues. Per the germline V gene, CDR1 is SGHDN and CDR2 is FVKESK. Trimming pared 2 bases from V and 0 bases from J, leaving 14 bases between. CDR3 sequence reads: CASSQNDGVSSYNSPLHF. CDR3 DNA: TGTGCCAGCAGCCAAAACGACGGAGTCAGCTCCTATAATTCACCCCTCCACTTT.

The CDR3 sequence is CASSEIGIAETEAFF. The CDR3 bases are TGTGCCAGCAGCGAGATCGGGATCGCCGAAACTGAAGCTTTCTTT. The chain employs TRBV2 and TRBJ1-1, with no clear D. Germline V gives CDR1 SNHLY, CDR2 FYNNEI. With 6 bases removed from V and 5 bases from J, the gap between germline ends came to 19 bases. This CDR3 comprises 15 residues.

In this sample, this clone turned up once. J is TRBJ1-1 and V is TRBV19; D might be TRBD1 (5 bases). This CDR3 spans 14 amino acids. The germline CDR1 and CDR2 sequences are LNHDA and SQIVND (reference sequence). Trimming took off 10 bases at V and 1 base at J, with 16 bases between the two ends. The CDR3 is CATSRQTQNTEAFF. In DNA, the CDR3 is TGTGCCACCTCAAGACAGACTCAGAACACTGAAGCTTTCTTT. The entire variable domain, with the rest obtained from reference TRBV19 and TRBJ1-1, is as follows: DGGITQSPKYLFRKEGQNVTLSCEQNLNHDAMYWYRQDPGQGLRLIYYSQIVNDFQKGDIAEGYSVSREKKESFPLTVTSAQKNPTAFYLCATSRQTQNTEAFFGQGTRLTVV.

This chain uses TRBV19 with TRBJ2-1; 8 positions match TRBD1. The CDR3 has 16 amino acids. Germline lookup yields CDR1 LNHDA and CDR2 SQIVND (reference sequence). V lost 6 bases to trimming and J lost 3 bases; unmatched junction nucleotides: 10. This chain's CDR3 is CASSPTGTGGYNEQFF. CDR3 nucleotide sequence: TGTGCCAGTAGCCCGACCGGGACAGGAGGCTACAATGAGCAGTTCTTC.

This sequence joins TRBV7-9 and TRBJ2-7, with 7 bases fitting TRBD1. The CDR3 loop spans 15 amino acids. V shed 6 bases, J shed 2 bases, and the junction held 10 bases outside the gene matches. Germline V lookup: CDR1 SEHNR, CDR2 FQNEAQ (reference sequence). The CDR3 DNA sequence: TGTGCCAGCAGTCCGATAACAGGGGCAACCTACGAGCAGTACTTC. This sequence encodes CASSPITGATYEQYF.

CDR3 nucleotides: TGTGCCAGCAGCCCAGGGACTAGTCTTTACAATGAGCAGTTCTTC. Translation: CASSPGTSLYNEQFF. V and J are TRBV9 and TRBJ2-1, with 8 bases fitting TRBD2. Per germline, CDR1 SGDLS and CDR2 YYNGEE. V shed 4 bases, J shed 4 bases, and the junction held 7 bases outside the gene matches. The length of the CDR3 is 15 residues.

The chain carries TRBV6-5 and TRBJ2-7; TRBD1 matches at 7 bases. Germline loops: CDR1 MNHEY, CDR2 SVGAGI. Losses at the gene ends were 5 bases for V and 4 bases for J; bases not matched to a gene: 8. The CDR3 length is 14 residues. CDR3 DNA sequence: TGTGCCAGCAGTCTCCCCGGGACAGTTTACGAGCAGTACTTC. Translating it yields CASSLPGTVYEQYF.

This chain uses TRBV7-8 with TRBJ1-2, with TRBD1 as a possible D gene (5 bases). The CDR3 covers 11 residues. Trimming took off 8 bases at V and 6 bases at J, with 10 bases between the two ends. Germline lookup yields CDR1 SGHVS and CDR2 FQNEAQ. The CDR3 coding sequence is TGTGCCAGCCTGGGGCGCGATGGCTACACCTTC. As protein: CASLGRDGYTF.